This T cell receptor beta chain was recorded in a study of blood T cell repertoires in COVID-19. Produced via immunoSEQ multiplex PCR; TCRdb's table is partial and in-frame only. The table shows about 190,000 clones, with more than 75% occurring only once. Per germline, CDR1 GTSNPN and CDR2 SVGIG (reference sequence). The CDR3 is 13 residues long. V shed 3 bases, J shed 11 bases, and the junction held 7 bases outside the gene matches. The TCR originated in a woman between 45 and 60 years old with acute COVID-19. V and J are TRBV30 and TRBJ1-6, with 7 bases fitting TRBD1. The sample comprised PBMCs or T cells enriched from blood (not recorded which). The CDR3 reads CAWSEGAAPPLHF. For the CDR3, the DNA is TGTGCCTGGAGCGAGGGGGCGGCTCCACCCCTCCACTTT.